This T cell receptor beta chain stems from a study of molecular identifiers for immune sequencing clone quantification. Study in general: Across replicate runs, RNA obtained from approximately 20,000 or 100,000 naive CD8 cells was divided into five, with four undergoing sequencing.

TCRdb recomputed calls from the PCR reads with MiXCR, one row per CDR3 protein. Altogether about 97,000 distinct CDR3 sequences are present, 24% being singletons, with the ten largest covering about 0.99%. This clonotype occurred a few times. This CDR3 has 13 residues. The V segment lost 5 bases and the J segment 1 base; nucleotides outside the gene matches: 2. Per the germline V gene, CDR1 is SQVTM and CDR2 is ANQGSEA. The chain links TRBV29-1 to TRBJ2-7, with 10 bases aligning to TRBD1. This TCR came from a human donor in good health. Some libraries in this study had Jurkat cell RNA spiked in. Sequenced input: naive CD8+ T cells from blood, with Jurkat cell RNA spiked in. Subset noted: FACS-sorted CD8+CD4-CCR7+CD45RA+ naive T cells. The CDR3 protein is CSVSGQGSYEQYF. The CDR3 region has the DNA TGCAGCGTTTCGGGACAGGGGTCCTACGAGCAGTACTTC.